A selection of T cell receptor beta chains follows, all from one sample in a study of blood T cell repertoires in COVID-19. TCRdb's table, derived via immunoSEQ multiplex PCR, lists solely in-frame clones and lacks some. The repertoire consists of under 45,000 clones, with about 80% occurring once and the leading ten covering under 35%. Sequencing was carried out using peripheral blood. The receptors were gathered from a man of 80 years or more with acute or convalescent COVID-19. CDR3s include the opening cysteine and the closing phenylalanine or tryptophan. Fields, in order: CDR3 length, D gene, V gene, clone size, J gene, CDR3 DNA, CDR3 protein. The D gene is left open where the match is weak. Clone size, where shown, is once, few, many, or a class for clones that have expanded.

16	TRBD2	TRBV10-3	.	TRBJ2-1	TGTGCCATCAGTGAAATGGCTAGCGGGGATGGTAATGAGCAGTTCTTC	CAISEMASGDGNEQFF
16	.	TRBV5-8	.	TRBJ2-5	TGTGCCAGCAGCCTTGGGACAAACACATACCAAGAGACCCAGTACTTC	CASSLGTNTYQETQYF
16	.	TRBV7-6	.	TRBJ1-3	TGTGCCAGCAGCTTAGGAGGGTTGGGCTCTGGAAACACCATATATTTT	CASSLGGLGSGNTIYF
16	TRBD2	TRBV5-8	.	TRBJ2-1	TGTGCCAGCAGCCCCCCAGAGGCTAGCGGGATCGATGAGCAGTTCTTC	CASSPPEASGIDEQFF
13	TRBD1	TRBV2	.	TRBJ1-2	TGTGCCAGCAGCGGACAGGGGATTTATGGCTACACCTTC	CASSGQGIYGYTF
11	.	TRBV12-3/TRBV12-4	.	TRBJ1-1	TGTGCCAGCAAAATTACAGGGGAAGCTTTCTTT	CASKITGEAFF
16	TRBD2	TRBV30	.	TRBJ2-2	TGTGCCTGGAGCAGTCCGGGACTAGCTTTCTCCGGGGAGCTGTTTTTT	CAWSSPGLAFSGELFF
17	TRBD2	TRBV5-1	.	TRBJ2-1	TGCGCCAGCAGCCCCGTACTAGCGGGAGAGGCCTACAATGAGCAGTTCTTC	CASSPVLAGEAYNEQFF
14	.	TRBV7-9	.	TRBJ2-3	TGTGCCAGCAGCCCTGGCACAGTGACAGATACGCAGTATTTT	CASSPGTVTDTQYF
11	.	TRBV2	once	TRBJ2-7	TGTGCCAGCAGTGGAGTTTACGAGCAGTACTTC	CASSGVYEQYF
15	.	TRBV28	.	TRBJ2-7	TGTGCCAGCAGTTTTCTTCTGGGCACCTCCTACGAGCAGTACTTC	CASSFLLGTSYEQYF
16	TRBD1	TRBV18	.	TRBJ2-7	TGTGCCAGCTCCTATGGGACAGGGGGCGTCTCCTACGAGCAGTACTTC	CASSYGTGGVSYEQYF
18	.	TRBV4-3	.	TRBJ1-2	TGCGCCAGCAGCCAGGGGGCACAGGGCCTCCTGACTAACTATGGCTACACCTTC	CASSQGAQGLLTNYGYTF
15	.	TRBV7-3	.	TRBJ1-5	TGTGCCAGCAGCTTAATCTACAGGGCAATCAGCCCCCAGCATTTT	CASSLIYRAISPQHF
14	TRBD2	TRBV5-6	.	TRBJ2-7	TGTGCCAGCAGCCCCCTAGCGGAAATCTACGAGCAGTACTTC	CASSPLAEIYEQYF
17	TRBD2	TRBV2	.	TRBJ2-2	TGTGCCAGCACCGCGGGGACTAGCGGGGGGCGAAGCGGGGAGCTGTTTTTT	CASTAGTSGGRSGELFF
14	TRBD1	TRBV5-1	.	TRBJ1-2	TGCGCCAGCAGCTTGACAGGGGCAACATATGGCTACACCTTC	CASSLTGATYGYTF
14	.	TRBV7-2	.	TRBJ2-5	TGTGCCAGCAGCTTAGAACGCGGAGGTGAGACCCAGTACTTC	CASSLERGGETQYF